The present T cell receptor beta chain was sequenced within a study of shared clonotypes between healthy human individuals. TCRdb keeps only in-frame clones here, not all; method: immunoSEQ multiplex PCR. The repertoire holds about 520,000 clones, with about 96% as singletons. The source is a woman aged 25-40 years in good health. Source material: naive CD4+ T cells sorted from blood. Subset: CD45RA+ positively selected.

The CDR3, as DNA: TGTGCCAGCAGCTTGGTCGCGGGGACCACAGATACGCAGTATTTT. Its translation: CASSLVAGTTDTQYF. V usage is TRBV5-4 and J usage is TRBJ2-3; TRBD2 is a possible D gene (6 bases). Between the trimmed V and J ends, which lost 0 bases and 2 bases, there was a span of 10 bases. The CDR3 contains 15 residues. CDR1 and CDR2 from the germline V gene are SGHNT and YYREEE (reference sequence).